What follows is one TCR beta chain and its context. Its antigen is as yet unknown. These data originate in a study of Tregs in tolerant kidney transplant recipients. Findings and caveats of the study: The most relevant donor-specific Treg TCRbeta repertoire apparently came from expansion with activated donor B cells. Validation in larger populations is needed because few patients were studied.

Unstimulated Tregs (CD4+CD25+CD127-) and CD4+CD25- non-Tregs were sorted from PBMCs. Sequenced by immunoSEQ multiplex PCR; TCRdb stores in-frame clones only, minus some. Seen here are 60,000 or so clones, about 86% observed once, and the top ten hold roughly 5%. Sequencing was performed on CD4+ T cells from blood. The source is a human donor in good health.

CDR3 nucleotides: TGTGCTAGTGGCACCGGAGAAACGGACTACAATGAGCAGTTCTTC. Translating it yields CASGTGETDYNEQFF. The chain joins TRBV12-5 to TRBJ2-1, with D unclear. V was cut by 6 bases and J by 3 bases, with 15 bases left in between. The length of the CDR3 is 15 residues. Germline V lookup: CDR1 LGHNT, CDR2 FRNRAP.